The clone carrying this T cell receptor (beta chain) was counted at least ten times. This sample's time point: newly diagnosed GD, antithyroid drugs for less than 3 months. With RNA extracted from PBMCs as input, the TCR library was made. The data derive from a study of regulatory T cells in long-lasting Graves disease. The CDR3 has 14 residues. V lost 5 bases and J lost 1, with 9 bases in between. Germline V gene sequence: CDR1 MGHRA, CDR2 YSYEKL. Through Arm-PCR of CDR3 regions and iRepertoire HTBI primers, TCR beta libraries were built. TCRdb analysed the multiplex PCR reads with MiXCR anew, one entry per CDR3 protein. The repertoire holds 300,000 to 400,000 distinct CDR3 sequences, about 14% seen once, with about 24% in the top ten.

The chain recombines TRBV4-1 with TRBJ2-1; perhaps TRBD2 as D (6 bases). This TCR came from a female donor with Graves disease. The sample was peripheral blood mononuclear cells (PBMCs), taken at new diagnosis, from a patient treated with antithyroid drugs. CDR3: CASSIRESYNEQFF. Written as DNA, the CDR3 is TGCGCCAGCAGCATCCGGGAGTCCTACAATGAGCAGTTCTTC.